This T cell receptor (beta chain) was obtained from a study of shared clonotypes between healthy human individuals. Method: immunoSEQ multiplex PCR; TCRdb's copy keeps in-frame clones and lacks some. The repertoire has about 2.4 million clones, 93% of them found once; the top ten carry approximately 0.35%. V lost 3 bases, J lost 5 bases, and 5 bases stayed unmatched. The CDR3 spans 15 residues. CDR1 and CDR2 from the germline V gene are SGHTA and FQGTGA. Points from the study as a whole: Researchers sampled only blood; tissue repertoires likely differ.

Concerning this clone itself: Antigen specificity is unknown.

Each of the donors was a healthy adult who was HIV-negative and had not had a recent acute infection or vaccination. This TCR derives from a man aged 18 to 29 in good health. Some clones in this sample may be carry-over from other donors' samples. The sample consisted of naive CD4+ T cells from PBMCs. As to subset: CD45RA+ positively selected. V usage is TRBV7-3 and J usage is TRBJ1-2; 11 bases are shared with TRBD1. CDR3 nucleotide sequence: TGTGCCAGCAGCTTGGATGGGACAGGGGGATATGGCTACACCTTC. This gives the protein CASSLDGTGGYGYTF.